This T cell receptor (beta chain) was obtained from a study of technical replicates of blood from several donors (dated by TCRdb to between 2016 and 2019). The receptor library was made with the immunoSEQ multiplex PCR assay. TCRdb obtained this table from immuneACCESS and retained in-frame rearrangements with V and J assigned. These tables miss some clones; where compared with another copy, unresolved V genes account for less than half of the shortfall, and the remainder is unexplained. The sample profile shows around 83,000 clones; about 91% of them were found once. In total, the top ten clones hold about 0.4% of the sample. As encoded in the germline V gene (reference sequence), CDR1 is LNHDA while CDR2 is SQIVND. The germline V and J ends show losses of 6 bases and 0 bases respectively, and no gene match explains 5 bases of the junction. Measured from the cysteine to the phenylalanine, the CDR3 is 16 residues long. The DNA shown is the 48-base CDR3, in frame from base 1.

As concerns this clone: It lacks a known antigen. Within one base of it there is no much larger clone, and no base qualities were kept.

This sequence uses TRBV19 and TRBJ2-2; 9 central bases correspond to TRBD2. The receptor was derived from a human donor in good health. Some clones in this sample may be carry-over from other donors' samples. Specimen: T cells isolated from PBMCs. The CDR3 corresponds to CASRPGLASNTGELFF. The nucleotides read TGTGCCAGTAGGCCGGGACTAGCATCGAACACCGGGGAGCTGTTTTTT.